This TCR beta chain was profiled in a study of cytomegalovirus exposure and HLA in healthy donors. Study-wide background: It was reported in a later analysis that the same platform had been used for the 120 or so validation repertoires as for the 550 to 700 first-cohort repertoires. Study results and limitations: According to the study, roughly 160 TCR beta chains were cytomegalovirus-associated. Many donors shared some public TCRs, even though most TCR sequences were rare.

CDR1 and CDR2 (germline): SGHDN, FVKESK. This CDR3 region has 13 residues. After removal of 3 bases from V and 6 bases from J, the junction contained 1 base not matched to a gene. Comment on this clone: The target antigen is unknown.

TCRdb's table, derived via immunoSEQ multiplex PCR, lists solely in-frame clones and lacks some. Of tens of thousands of clones in the sample, roughly 94% were seen once. The rearrangement joins TRBV14 to TRBJ1-1, with 10 nucleotides matching TRBD1. This TCR came from a woman aged 18-29 years in good health and CMV-seropositive. The sequencing sample was made of PBMCs. The CDR3 reads CASSQTGGPEAFF. In nucleotides, the CDR3 is TGTGCCAGCAGCCAGACAGGGGGCCCTGAAGCTTTCTTT.